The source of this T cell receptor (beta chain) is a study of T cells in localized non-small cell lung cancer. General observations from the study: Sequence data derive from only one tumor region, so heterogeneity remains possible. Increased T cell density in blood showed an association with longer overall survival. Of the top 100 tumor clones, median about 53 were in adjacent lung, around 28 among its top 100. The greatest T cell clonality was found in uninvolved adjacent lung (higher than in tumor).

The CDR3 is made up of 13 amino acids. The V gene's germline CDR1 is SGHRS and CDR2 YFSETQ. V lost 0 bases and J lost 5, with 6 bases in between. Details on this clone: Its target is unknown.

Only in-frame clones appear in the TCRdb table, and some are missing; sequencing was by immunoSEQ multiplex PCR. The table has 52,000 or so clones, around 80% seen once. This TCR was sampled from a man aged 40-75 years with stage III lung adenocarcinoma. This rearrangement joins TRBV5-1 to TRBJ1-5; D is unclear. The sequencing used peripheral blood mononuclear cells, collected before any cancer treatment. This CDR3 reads CASSLDSYQPQHF. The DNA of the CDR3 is TGCGCCAGCAGCTTGGACAGTTATCAGCCCCAGCATTTT.